The 32 T cell receptor beta chains given below trace back to one sample, sequenced in a study of blood T cells in healthy people across ages (dated by TCRdb to between 2015 and 2017). The library was obtained by 5' RACE. The reads were generated on an Illumina HiSeq 2500. A second roughly 6 to 12 cycle PCR used a sample-barcoded 5' primer and a J-beta primer mix. The public reads were quality trimmed at Q25 with fastp and then assembled into clones with MiXCR by TCRdb, keeping productive beta chains. Rows merge per CDR3 protein into single entries with the most common DNA and genes. Recorded for this sample are around 500,000 distinct CDR3 sequences; around 27% of them occurred a single time. Of the sample, approximately 3.6% falls within the top ten clones. The sample was also reused in another study, on T cells of mothers and their children.

Material: blood. All receptors derive from a boy aged 2 to 10 in good health.

Concerning this clonotype: The junction departs from germline at one end; a sequencing error may be responsible. The chain is built from TRBV5-1 and TRBJ2-1; no clear D. Germline CDR1 reads SGHRS; CDR2 reads YFSETQ. This CDR3 has 17 residues. CDR3 loop: CASSLNYMAESYNEQFF. Written as DNA, the CDR3 is TGTGCCAGCAGCTTAAACTATATGGCGGAATCCTACAATGAGCAGTTCTTC.

The chain couples TRBV5-6 to TRBJ2-2; TRBD2 agrees at 10 bases. Germline V gene lookup returns CDR1 SGHDT and CDR2 YYEEEE. This CDR3 is built from 14 residues. V gave up 4 bases and J gave up 8 bases; unmatched junction bases: 5. The CDR3 region has the DNA TGTGCCAGCAGCCTAGCGGGAGCAGGTGGGGAGCTGTTTTTT. This codes for CASSLAGAGGELFF.

The rearrangement links TRBV28 to TRBJ2-7; D perhaps matches TRBD2 (7 bases). The CDR3 covers 14 residues. Germline CDR1 and CDR2: MDHEN and SYDVKM. With 7 bases removed from V and 7 bases from J, the gap between germline ends came to 20 bases. The DNA of the CDR3 is TGTGCCAGCACCCCCTTGGGGGGGGCCAGGGAGCAGTACTTC. As protein: CASTPLGGAREQYF.

This clonotype was detected a few times. The CDR3 coding sequence is TGTGCCAGCAGCTTATCAGTATTGCAGCCCCAGCATTTT. Protein: CASSLSVLQPQHF. The V and J genes are TRBV7-8 and TRBJ1-5; no reliable D call. The CDR3 length is 13 residues. V shed 2 bases and J shed 7 bases, with 9 bases lying between them. Looked up from germline, CDR1 is SGHVS and CDR2 is FQNEAQ.

This sequence joins TRBV5-4 and TRBJ1-2; D might be TRBD1 (6 bases). The germline V and J ends were trimmed by 4 bases and 4 bases, with 14 bases remaining between them. This CDR3 contains 14 residues. Germline CDR1 is SGHNT and CDR2 is YYREEE (reference sequence). CDR3: CASSGGGAPYGYTF. CDR3 nucleotides: TGTGCCAGCAGCGGGGGCGGGGCTCCCTATGGCTACACCTTC.

The V gene is TRBV20-1, the J gene TRBJ2-3; D perhaps matches TRBD1 (6 bases). Germline V gene sequence: CDR1 DFQATT, CDR2 SNEGSKA (reference sequence). This CDR3 contains 14 residues. The V gene lost 1 base and the J gene lost 7 bases, with 15 bases spanning the gap. The CDR3 DNA sequence: TGCAGTGCTAGAGCCCCTGTGAGGGGGAATACGCAGTATTTT. Encoded protein: CSARAPVRGNTQYF.

The chain recombines TRBV27 with TRBJ2-6; the D is unclear. CDR3 length: 13 amino acids. The V end lost 3 bases, the J end lost 3 bases, and 3 bases lay between the germline ends. CDR1 and CDR2 (germline): MNHEY, SMNVEV (reference sequence). The CDR3 protein is CASSFGGANVLTF. The CDR3 DNA reads as TGTGCCAGCAGTTTTGGTGGGGCCAACGTCCTGACTTTC.

This rearrangement joins TRBV7-2 to TRBJ2-1; D unresolved. The V and J ends lost 4 bases and 3 bases respectively, with 10 bases between them. The CDR3 length is 14 residues. Germline loops: CDR1 SGHTA, CDR2 FQGNSA. The CDR3 nucleotides read TGTGCCAGCAGCTCCCCTGGGATCTACAATGAGCAGTTCTTC. The encoded protein is CASSSPGIYNEQFF.

Only a few counts were recorded for this clonotype. The V gene is TRBV7-2, the J gene TRBJ2-1, with D maybe TRBD2 (5 bases). V lost 6 bases, J lost 3 bases, and 6 bases lay in between. CDR1 and CDR2 (germline): SGHTA, FQGNSA. The CDR3 runs 12 residues. The CDR3 DNA sequence: TGTGCCAGCAGTCGGGACTACAATGAGCAGTTCTTC. Amino acids: CASSRDYNEQFF. The complete variable domain, with remaining parts taken from reference TRBV7-2 and TRBJ2-1, reads GAGVSQSPSNKVTEKGKDVELRCDPISGHTALYWYRQSLGQGLEFLIYFQGNSAPDKSGLPSDRFSAERTGGSVSTLTIQRTQQEDSAVYLCASSRDYNEQFFGPGTRLTVL.

By share of the sample, this clonotype is medium-sized (0.01 to 0.1%). The gene calls are TRBV11-2 and TRBJ1-2, with 9 positions matching TRBD1. This CDR3 has 13 amino acids. Germline loops: CDR1 SGHAT, CDR2 FQNNGV. Unmatched junction bases numbered 0, after V lost 1 base and J lost 6 bases. In DNA, the CDR3 is TGTGCCAGCAGCTTAGGGACAGGGGATGGCTACACCTTC. Its protein product is CASSLGTGDGYTF.

This chain connects TRBV7-9 to TRBJ2-3; D not certain. The germline CDR1 and CDR2 sequences are SEHNR and FQNEAQ (reference sequence). The CDR3 sequence is 14 residues long. The V gene lost 1 base and the J gene lost 4 bases, with 9 bases spanning the gap. CDR3 in DNA: TGTGCCAGCAGCTTAGAACTGGGTTCAGATACGCAGTATTTT. This gives the protein CASSLELGSDTQYF.

Regarding this clonotype: A clone one base away is much larger, so this may be a read error. The CDR3 does not end in the conserved phenylalanine or tryptophan, so this is likely a read error. The chain uses TRBV20-1 and TRBJ2-5; D uncertain. Germline V gives CDR1 DFQATT, CDR2 SNEGSKA (reference sequence). The length of the CDR3 is 13 residues. V lost 5 bases to trimming and J lost 1 base, with 11 bases between them. The CDR3 spells CSARRASQETQYV. CDR3 nucleotides: TGCAGTGCTCGACGCGCTTCCCAAGAGACCCAGTACGTC.

V is TRBV2 and J is TRBJ2-2, with D unclear. The V end lost 6 bases, the J end lost 6 bases, and 8 bases lay between the germline ends. Per the germline V gene, CDR1 is SNHLY and CDR2 is FYNNEI. The CDR3 loop spans 12 amino acids. DNA of the CDR3: TGTGCCAGCAGGGTAAAGGCCGGGGAGCTGTTTTTT. It translates to CASRVKAGELFF.

This clonotype was counted many times. The J gene is TRBJ1-2, the V gene TRBV6-6; possible D gene TRBD1, 5 bases. The germline gives CDR1 MNHNY, CDR2 SVGAGI (reference sequence). CDR3 size: 13 residues. Trimming took off 5 bases at V and 6 bases at J, with 13 bases between the two ends. CDR3 DNA sequence: TGTGCCAGCAGTACCCAGGGATTGGATGGCTACACCTTC. It specifies CASSTQGLDGYTF.

This clonotype has more than one count but fewer than ten. The gene calls are TRBV9 and TRBJ1-2; 8 nucleotides align to TRBD1. The junction had 12 bases not matched to a gene; V was cut back by 0 bases and J by 8 bases. Germline CDR1 reads SGDLS; CDR2 reads YYNGEE. The CDR3 is 16 residues long. CDR3 bases: TGTGCCAGCAGCGTAGCTAACCCGACAGGGGCGCGGGGCTACACCTTC. Translated, it gives CASSVANPTGARGYTF.

The chain uses TRBV7-2 and TRBJ2-5; D remains unclear. The J call is in doubt because the DNA end fits TRBJ2-7 better. The CDR3 is 15 residues long. Germline-derived CDR1 and CDR2 are SGHTA and FQGNSA. This chain's CDR3 is CASSLDGPSFYEQYF. The CDR3 region has the DNA TGTGCCAGCAGCTTAGATGGACCCTCCTTCTACGAGCAGTACTTC.

This clonotype was picked up a small number of times. Here the CDR3 DNA reads TGTGCCAGCAGCTTGAGATCCTACACTGAAGCTTTCTTT. Translating it yields CASSLRSYTEAFF. The chain recombines TRBV11-2 with TRBJ1-1; D unclear. CDR1 and CDR2 from the germline V gene are SGHAT and FQNNGV. Trimming pared 3 bases from V and 3 bases from J, leaving 8 bases between. This CDR3 has 13 amino acids.

In this sample, this clonotype turned up a few times. The J gene is TRBJ2-1, the V gene TRBV9; D is undetermined. The V and J ends lost 4 bases and 4 bases respectively, with 12 bases between them. CDR1 is SGDLS and CDR2 is YYNGEE in the germline V gene. The CDR3 consists of 14 residues. CDR3 residues: CASSPRGDYNEQFF. CDR3 in DNA: TGTGCCAGCAGCCCCCGTGGCGATTACAATGAGCAGTTCTTC.

This clonotype was observed a few times. The genes are TRBV12-3 or TRBV12-4 and TRBJ1-2; 9 nucleotides match TRBD1. This CDR3 has 13 amino acids. V shed 7 bases and J 6 bases; nucleotides not matched to a gene: 6. The CDR3 DNA sequence: TGTGCCAGCACCAGGGGACAGGGTCATGGCTACACCTTC. As protein: CASTRGQGHGYTF.

This clonotype was seen a handful of times. The chain employs TRBV29-1 and TRBJ1-4; no clear D gene. This CDR3 is 12 amino acids long. CDR1 and CDR2 (germline): SQVTM, ANQGSEA. Trimming took 4 bases from V and 6 from J, leaving 9 bases between them. CDR3 loop: CSVGEPDEKLFF. CDR3 coding DNA: TGCAGCGTTGGTGAGCCCGATGAAAAACTGTTTTTT.

The chain links TRBV12-3 or TRBV12-4 to TRBJ2-3; D is unclear. V shed 7 bases and J shed 1 base, with 12 bases lying between them. The CDR3 is 14 residues long. As DNA, the CDR3 is TGTGCCAGCACCCCAAGAGTGGGCACAGATACGCAGTATTTT. Its protein product is CASTPRVGTDTQYF.

The chain recombines TRBV12-3 or TRBV12-4 with TRBJ2-5, with D possibly being TRBD1 or TRBD2 (7 bases each). The CDR3 runs 17 residues. The V gene lost 5 bases and the J gene lost 5 bases, with 24 bases spanning the gap. CDR3 coding DNA: TGTGCCAGCAGTCCTATGCCGGGACAGATCGGGGGGGAGACCCAGTACTTC. This encodes CASSPMPGQIGGETQYF.

The chain's CDR3 is CASSTAQRQYF. The CDR3 bases are TGTGCCAGCAGTACCGCCCAGCGGCAGTACTTC. The chain combines TRBV2 with TRBJ2-7, with D unresolved. Trimming left V 5 bases short and J 9 bases short, with 11 bases between. This CDR3 contains 11 residues. Looked up from germline, CDR1 is SNHLY and CDR2 is FYNNEI. Variable domain in full (rest from reference TRBV2 and TRBJ2-7): EPEVTQTPSHQVTQMGQEVILRCVPISNHLYFYWYRQILGQKVEFLVSFYNNEISEKSEIFDDQFSVERPDGSNFTLKIRSTKLEDSAMYFCASSTAQRQYFGPGTRLTVT.

The chain is built from TRBV27 and TRBJ2-6, with unresolved D. The CDR3 is made up of 15 amino acids. Germline V gene lookup returns CDR1 MNHEY and CDR2 SMNVEV (reference sequence). V gave up 1 base and J gave up 0 bases, with 4 bases separating them. The CDR3 DNA sequence: TGTGCCAGCAGTTTATGGACCTCTGGGGCCAACGTCCTGACTTTC. Translation gives CASSLWTSGANVLTF.

The chain uses TRBV11-3 and TRBJ2-1; 8 bases are shared with TRBD1. The CDR3 is 17 residues long. V was clipped by 5 bases and J by 2 bases; unmatched bases: 11. CDR1 SGHNT and CDR2 YENEEA come from the germline V gene. The CDR3 region has the DNA TGTGCCAGCAGCCTAGGTGGGACAGGAGTCGCCTACAATGAGCAGTTCTTC. Protein sequence: CASSLGGTGVAYNEQFF.

This clonotype was detected only a few times. The CDR3 DNA reads as TGTGCCAGCAGTTACTCGCAGGGGGCTAACACCGGGGAGCTGTTTTTT. Translated, it gives CASSYSQGANTGELFF. The J gene is TRBJ2-2, the V gene TRBV6-5; 8 bases align to TRBD1. The CDR3 runs 16 residues. With V trimmed by 0 bases and J by 2 bases, 2 bases remained unmatched. Germline V gene lookup returns CDR1 MNHEY and CDR2 SVGAGI.

This rearrangement joins TRBV6-2 or TRBV6-3 to TRBJ2-2; no definite D call. The V end lost 1 base, the J end lost 2 bases, and 8 bases lay between the germline ends. From germline, CDR1 is MNHEY and CDR2 SVGEGT. This CDR3 has 15 residues. The CDR3 sequence: CASSYYTSNTGELFF. Here the CDR3 DNA reads TGTGCCAGCAGTTACTATACCAGTAACACCGGGGAGCTGTTTTTT.

This clonotype showed up just a few times. V usage is TRBV29-1 and J usage is TRBJ2-2; TRBD2 matches 7 bases. V lost 7 bases, J lost 2 bases, and 7 bases stayed unmatched. The CDR3 runs 14 residues. CDR1 and CDR2 from the germline V gene are SQVTM and ANQGSEA. This chain's CDR3 is CSASSGPNTGELFF. The CDR3 nucleotides are TGCAGCGCTTCTAGCGGACCTAACACCGGGGAGCTGTTTTTT.

The sample holds a few counts of this clonotype. The chain is built from TRBV12-3 or TRBV12-4 and TRBJ1-2; tentatively, D is TRBD1 (5 bases). V was trimmed by 5 bases and J by 8 bases, leaving 12 bases between them. CDR3 length equals 12 residues. The CDR3 loop is CASSLPRTGYTF. In DNA, the CDR3 is TGTGCCAGCAGTCTACCGAGGACAGGCTACACCTTC.

This clonotype was picked up one time. In this CDR3 the conserved last residue, phenylalanine or tryptophan, is missing, so a read error is likely. The V gene is TRBV7-2, the J gene TRBJ2-3, with D hard to call. The V end was cut by 1 base, the J end by 3 bases, with 11 bases between. The CDR3 consists of 15 residues. CDR1 SGHTA and CDR2 FQGNSA come from the germline V gene. DNA for the CDR3: TGTGCCAGCAGCTTAGATAGGGTCCCTACAGATACGCAGTATTTG. The encoded protein is CASSLDRVPTDTQYL.

This clonotype was seen repeatedly, ten times or more. This sequence joins TRBV9 and TRBJ2-1, with 7 nucleotides matching TRBD1. The germline V gene has CDR1 SGDLS and CDR2 YYNGEE. The V segment lost 4 bases and the J segment 0 bases; nucleotides outside the gene matches: 1. This CDR3 comprises 14 residues. CDR3 in DNA: TGTGCCAGCAGCCCAGGGGGCTCCTACAATGAGCAGTTCTTC. Protein: CASSPGGSYNEQFF.

A word on this clonotype: Mismatch with germline at one junction end may stem from a read error. This rearrangement joins TRBV13 to TRBJ2-5, with D unclear. The assigned J gene may be wrong: the sequence end matches TRBJ2-7 better. Germline V CDR1 and CDR2: PRHDT, FYEKMQ (reference sequence). The CDR3 runs 14 residues. The CDR3 loop reads CASRLGSPPDEQYF. The DNA for the CDR3 is TGTGCCAGCAGGTTAGGGTCTCCCCCGGACGAGCAGTACTTC.